This section outlines one TCR beta chain sequence together with its context. The CDR3 extends over 14 amino acids. The V gene lost 5 bases and the J gene lost 0 bases, with 10 bases spanning the gap. The germline V gene has CDR1 LNHDA and CDR2 SQIVND (reference sequence). The data derive from a study of OX40 agonist ivuxolimab in advanced cancers. Study overall: With ivuxolimab, an agonistic anti-OX40 (CD134) antibody, patients were treated.

The method was immunoSEQ multiplex PCR; TCRdb's version includes in-frame clones alone and lacks a portion of them. The sample has about 120,000 clones; roughly 93% are singletons. Material: CD4+ or CD8+ T cells sorted from blood, obtained in a trial of the OX40 agonist ivuxolimab. This TCR was sampled from an adult with an advanced solid tumor such as melanoma, head and neck, liver or kidney cancer. The chain couples TRBV19 to TRBJ1-2; no clear D gene. The CDR3 region has the DNA TGTGCCAGTAGTTCAGGAACAGCTAACTATGGCTACACCTTC. This translates into CASSSGTANYGYTF.